This TCR beta chain appears in the sequencing data of a study of post-analysis software for immune sequencing data. In the study overall: Included among the disease courses, which were recorded for the cohort, were relapsing-remitting, secondary progressive and progressive-relapsing multiple sclerosis.

In its sample, this clonotype was seen a few times. Its cognate antigen is unknown. Carried by the TCR beta cDNA libraries were unique molecular identifiers. Input of about 0.95 to 10 million T cells yielded around 460,000 cDNA molecules. TCRdb re-analysed the PCR reads in MiXCR, keeping a single row per CDR3 protein. The sample consists of about 430,000 distinct CDR3 sequences, approximately 38% of them appearing once. The CDR3 spans 18 residues. V shed 5 bases and J 0 bases; nucleotides not matched to a gene: 6. Study-wide results and limits: Five or six TRBV segments were more frequent in patients than controls; TRBV5-6, TRBV5-1 and TRBV20-1 belonged to this group. Those samples that were prepared in the same batch co-clustered strongly by F measure. The study found significantly lower normalized Chao1 diversity in multiple sclerosis patients than in controls.

The V and J genes are TRBV12-3 or TRBV12-4 and TRBJ2-1; 14 bases map to TRBD2. The TCR sequence derives from a girl aged 2-10 years with multiple sclerosis. Sequenced: blood. The CDR3 is CASSQSGTSGSSYNEQFF. The CDR3 DNA is TGTGCCAGCAGTCAAAGTGGGACTAGCGGGAGCTCCTACAATGAGCAGTTCTTC.